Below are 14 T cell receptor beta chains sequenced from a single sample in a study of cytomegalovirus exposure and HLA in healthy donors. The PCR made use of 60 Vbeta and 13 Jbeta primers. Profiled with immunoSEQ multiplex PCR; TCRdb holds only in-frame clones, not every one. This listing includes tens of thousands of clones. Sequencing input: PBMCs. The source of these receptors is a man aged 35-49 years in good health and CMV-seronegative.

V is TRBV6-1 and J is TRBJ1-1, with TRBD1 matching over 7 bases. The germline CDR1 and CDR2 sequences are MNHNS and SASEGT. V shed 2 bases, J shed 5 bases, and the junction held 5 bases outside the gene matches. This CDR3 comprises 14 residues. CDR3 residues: CASSERAGGTEAFF. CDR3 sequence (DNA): TGTGCCAGCAGTGAACGTGCAGGGGGAACTGAAGCTTTCTTT.

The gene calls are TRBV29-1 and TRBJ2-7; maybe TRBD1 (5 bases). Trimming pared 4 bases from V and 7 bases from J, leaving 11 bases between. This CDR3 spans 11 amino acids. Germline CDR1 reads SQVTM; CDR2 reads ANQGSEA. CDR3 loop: CSVAGLREQYF. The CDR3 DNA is TGCAGCGTTGCAGGGTTACGGGAGCAGTACTTC.

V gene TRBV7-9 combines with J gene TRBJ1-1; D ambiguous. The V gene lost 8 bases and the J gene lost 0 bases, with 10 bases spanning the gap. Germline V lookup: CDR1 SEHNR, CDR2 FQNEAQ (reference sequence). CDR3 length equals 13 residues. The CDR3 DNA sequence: TGTGCCAGCTTATTATCCCTGAACACTGAAGCTTTCTTT. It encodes CASLLSLNTEAFF.

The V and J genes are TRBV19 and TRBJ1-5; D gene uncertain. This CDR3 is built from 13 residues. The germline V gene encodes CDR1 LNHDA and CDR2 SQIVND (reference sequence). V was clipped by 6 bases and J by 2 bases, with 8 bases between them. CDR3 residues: CASSGDGNQPQHF. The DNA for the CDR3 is TGTGCCAGTAGCGGGGATGGCAATCAGCCCCAGCATTTT.

The chain's CDR3 is CASSPTTVKQGEPRETQYF. CDR3 DNA: TGTGCCAGCAGCCCGACCACTGTTAAACAGGGAGAACCCAGGGAGACCCAGTACTTC. The V call is TRBV7-9, the J call TRBJ2-5, with D maybe TRBD1 (6 bases). CDR3 length: 19 amino acids. Trimming removed 5 bases at V and 5 bases at J, with 30 bases between. Germline V gives CDR1 SEHNR, CDR2 FQNEAQ (reference sequence).

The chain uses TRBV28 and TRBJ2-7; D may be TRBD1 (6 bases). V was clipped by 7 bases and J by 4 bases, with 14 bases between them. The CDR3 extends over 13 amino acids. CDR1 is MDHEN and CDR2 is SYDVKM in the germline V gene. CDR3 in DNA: TGTGCCAGCAACCCAACAGGGATTTACGAGCAGTACTTC. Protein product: CASNPTGIYEQYF.

CDR3 residues: CASSYGQGNYGYTF. Written as DNA, the CDR3 is TGTGCCAGCAGCTATGGACAGGGGAACTATGGCTACACCTTC. The J gene is TRBJ1-2, the V gene TRBV7-2; 9 nucleotides line up with TRBD1. Germline V lookup: CDR1 SGHTA, CDR2 FQGNSA. This CDR3 is 14 amino acids long. Unmatched junction bases numbered 2, after V lost 4 bases and J lost 2 bases.

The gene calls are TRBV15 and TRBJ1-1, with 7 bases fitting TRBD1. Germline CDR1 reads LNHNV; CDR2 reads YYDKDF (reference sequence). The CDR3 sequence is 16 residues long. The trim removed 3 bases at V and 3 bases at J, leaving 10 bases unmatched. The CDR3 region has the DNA TGTGCCACCAGCAGCGAGGGGGCGTCGTACGACACTGAAGCTTTCTTT. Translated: CATSSEGASYDTEAFF.

DNA of the CDR3: TGTGCCAGCAGTGTCACAGGGTTTTCCACTGAAGCTTTCTTT. Amino acids: CASSVTGFSTEAFF. The chain couples TRBV6-4 to TRBJ1-1; possible D gene TRBD1, 6 bases. V lost 4 bases, J lost 4 bases, and 13 bases lay in between. This CDR3 is 14 amino acids long. CDR1 and CDR2 (germline): MRHNA, SNTAGT.

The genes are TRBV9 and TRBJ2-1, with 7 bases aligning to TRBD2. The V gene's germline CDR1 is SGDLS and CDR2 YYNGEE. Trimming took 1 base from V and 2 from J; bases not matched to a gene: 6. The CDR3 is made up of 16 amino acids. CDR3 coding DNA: TGTGCCAGCAGCGTATTAGGGGACTACACCTACAATGAGCAGTTCTTC. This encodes CASSVLGDYTYNEQFF.

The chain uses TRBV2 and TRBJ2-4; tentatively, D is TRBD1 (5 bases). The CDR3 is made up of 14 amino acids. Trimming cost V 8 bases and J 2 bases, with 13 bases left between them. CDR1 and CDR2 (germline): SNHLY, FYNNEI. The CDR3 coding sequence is TGTGCCAGCTTAGACAGCCCAACCAAAAACATTCAGTACTTC. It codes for CASLDSPTKNIQYF. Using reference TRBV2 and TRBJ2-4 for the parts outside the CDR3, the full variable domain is EPEVTQTPSHQVTQMGQEVILRCVPISNHLYFYWYRQILGQKVEFLVSFYNNEISEKSEIFDDQFSVERPDGSNFTLKIRSTKLEDSAMYFCASLDSPTKNIQYFGAGTRLSVL.

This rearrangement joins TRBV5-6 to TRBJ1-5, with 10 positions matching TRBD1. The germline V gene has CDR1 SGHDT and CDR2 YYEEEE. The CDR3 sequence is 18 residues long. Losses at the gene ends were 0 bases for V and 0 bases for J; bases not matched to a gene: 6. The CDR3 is CASSLEDRGGYSNQPQHF. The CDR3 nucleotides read TGTGCCAGCAGCTTGGAGGACAGGGGGGGGTATAGCAATCAGCCCCAGCATTTT.

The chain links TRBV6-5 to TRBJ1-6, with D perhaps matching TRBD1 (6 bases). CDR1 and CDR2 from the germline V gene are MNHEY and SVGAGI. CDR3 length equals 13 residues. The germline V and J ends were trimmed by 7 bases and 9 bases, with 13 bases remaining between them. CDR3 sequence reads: CASMKGDGSPLHF. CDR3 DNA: TGTGCCAGCATGAAGGGGGACGGTTCACCCCTCCACTTT.

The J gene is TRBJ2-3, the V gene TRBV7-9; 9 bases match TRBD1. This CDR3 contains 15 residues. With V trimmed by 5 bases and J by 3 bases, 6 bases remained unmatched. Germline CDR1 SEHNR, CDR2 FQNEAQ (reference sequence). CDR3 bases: TGTGCCAGCAGCGAAGGGACAGGGTTTACAGATACGCAGTATTTT. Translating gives CASSEGTGFTDTQYF.